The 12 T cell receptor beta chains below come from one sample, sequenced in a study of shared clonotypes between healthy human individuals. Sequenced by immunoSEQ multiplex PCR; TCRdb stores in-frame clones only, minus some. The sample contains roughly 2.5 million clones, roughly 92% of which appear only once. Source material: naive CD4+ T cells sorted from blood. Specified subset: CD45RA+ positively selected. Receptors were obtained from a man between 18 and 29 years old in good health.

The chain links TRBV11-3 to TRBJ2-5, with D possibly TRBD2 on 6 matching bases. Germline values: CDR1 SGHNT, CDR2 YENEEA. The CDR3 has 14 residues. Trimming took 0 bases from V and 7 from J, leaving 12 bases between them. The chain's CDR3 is CASSLDSGGGTQYF. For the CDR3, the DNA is TGTGCCAGCAGCTTAGATAGCGGAGGTGGGACCCAGTACTTC.

Written as DNA, the CDR3 is TGTGCCATCAGTGAGGACAGGGGGCAAAATTTAGATACGCAGTATTTT. Translating it yields CAISEDRGQNLDTQYF. J is TRBJ2-3 and V is TRBV10-3; 10 bases map to TRBD1. The CDR3 covers 16 residues. Per germline, CDR1 ENHRY and CDR2 SYGVKD. J was trimmed by 5 bases and V by 2 bases; bases with no gene match: 7.

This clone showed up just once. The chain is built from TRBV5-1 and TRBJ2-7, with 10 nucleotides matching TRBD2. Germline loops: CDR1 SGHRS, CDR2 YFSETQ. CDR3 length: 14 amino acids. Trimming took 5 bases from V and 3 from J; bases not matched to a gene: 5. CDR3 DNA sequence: TGCGCCAGCAGGAGGGCTAGCGGGGGCTACGAGCAGTACTTC. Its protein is CASRRASGGYEQYF.

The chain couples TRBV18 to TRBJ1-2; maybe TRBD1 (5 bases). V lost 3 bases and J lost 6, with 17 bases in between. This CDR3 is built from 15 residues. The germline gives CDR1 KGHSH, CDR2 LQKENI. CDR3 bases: TGTGCCAGCTCACCGATCGAAGGGGCGGCAGATGGCTACACCTTC. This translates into CASSPIEGAADGYTF.

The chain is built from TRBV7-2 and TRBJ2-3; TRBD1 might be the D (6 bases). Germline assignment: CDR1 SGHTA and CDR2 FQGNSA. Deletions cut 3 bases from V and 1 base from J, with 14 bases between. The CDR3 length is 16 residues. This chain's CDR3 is CASSLHRVGGTDTQYF. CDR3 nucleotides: TGTGCCAGCAGCTTGCACAGGGTCGGAGGCACAGATACGCAGTATTTT.

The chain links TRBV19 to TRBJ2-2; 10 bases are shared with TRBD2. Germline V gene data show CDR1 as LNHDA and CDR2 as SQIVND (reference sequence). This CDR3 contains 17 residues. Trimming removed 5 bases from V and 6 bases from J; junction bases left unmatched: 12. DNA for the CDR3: TGTGCCAGTAGTGGGGCTAGCGGGAGCGGAGGGTCCGGGGAGCTGTTTTTT. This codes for CASSGASGSGGSGELFF.

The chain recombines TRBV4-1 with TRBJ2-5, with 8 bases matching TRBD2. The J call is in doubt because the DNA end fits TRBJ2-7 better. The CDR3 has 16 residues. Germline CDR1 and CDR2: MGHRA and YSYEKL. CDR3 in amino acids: CASSQQGTSRGNEQYF. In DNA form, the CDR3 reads TGCGCCAGCAGCCAGCAGGGGACTAGTCGAGGGAACGAGCAGTACTTC.

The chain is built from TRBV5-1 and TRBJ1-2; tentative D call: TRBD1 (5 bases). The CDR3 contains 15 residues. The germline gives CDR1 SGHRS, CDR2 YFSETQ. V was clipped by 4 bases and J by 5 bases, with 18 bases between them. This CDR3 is CASSSISTGSYGYTF. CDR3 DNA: TGCGCCAGCAGCAGCATCTCCACAGGAAGTTATGGCTACACCTTC.

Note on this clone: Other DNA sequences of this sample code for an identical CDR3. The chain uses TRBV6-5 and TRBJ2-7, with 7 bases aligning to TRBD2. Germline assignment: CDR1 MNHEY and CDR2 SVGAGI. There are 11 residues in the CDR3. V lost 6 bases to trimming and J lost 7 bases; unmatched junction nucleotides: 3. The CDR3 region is CASSEGGEQYF. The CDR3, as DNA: TGTGCCAGCAGCGAGGGAGGGGAGCAGTACTTC.

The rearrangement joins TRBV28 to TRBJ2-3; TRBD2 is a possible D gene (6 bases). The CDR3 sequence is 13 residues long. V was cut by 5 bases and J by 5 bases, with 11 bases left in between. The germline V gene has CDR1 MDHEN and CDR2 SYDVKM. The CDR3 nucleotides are TGTGCCAGCAGTATCCGGGGGAGAGATACGCAGTATTTT. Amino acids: CASSIRGRDTQYF.

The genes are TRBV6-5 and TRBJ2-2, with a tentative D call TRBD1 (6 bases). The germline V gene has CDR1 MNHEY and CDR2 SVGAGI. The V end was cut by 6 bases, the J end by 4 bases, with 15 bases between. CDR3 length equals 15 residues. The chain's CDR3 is CASSRQDGITGELFF. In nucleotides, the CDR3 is TGTGCCAGCAGCCGACAGGACGGTATCACCGGGGAGCTGTTTTTT.

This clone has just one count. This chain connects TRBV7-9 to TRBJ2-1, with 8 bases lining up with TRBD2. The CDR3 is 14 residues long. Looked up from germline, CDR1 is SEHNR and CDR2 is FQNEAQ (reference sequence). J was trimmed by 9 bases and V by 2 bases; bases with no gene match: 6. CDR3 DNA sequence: TGTGCCAGCAGCTTAAGGGCGGGAGGAAGTGAGCAGTTCTTC. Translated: CASSLRAGGSEQFF. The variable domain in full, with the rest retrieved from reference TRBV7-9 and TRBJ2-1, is DTGVSQNPRHKITKRGQNVTFRCDPISEHNRLYWYRQTLGQGPEFLTYFQNEAQLEKSRLLSDRFSAERPKGSFSTLEIQRTEQGDSAMYLCASSLRAGGSEQFFGPGTRLTVL.